These T cell receptor beta chains were read from a single sample in a study of cytomegalovirus exposure and HLA in healthy donors. Measured with immunoSEQ multiplex PCR; TCRdb has only the in-frame clones, and not every one. The data hold about 330,000 clones, with about 85% observed a single time. Sequencing was done on a sample of PBMCs. These receptors were collected from a woman between 25 and 40 years old in good health and CMV-seropositive. Each CDR3 is given with its conserved first and last residue. D genes are given only for firm matches. Size values are once, few and many counts, or a class for expanded clones, and some rows have none.

CDR3 DNA | CDR3 protein | V gene | clone size | J gene | D gene
TGTGCCAGCAGCACGACAGGGCGCAACGAGCAGTACTTC | CASSTTGRNEQYF | TRBV7-3 | . | TRBJ2-7 | TRBD1
TGTGCCAGCAGCCCGCCGGGGGCGAGGACAGATACGCAGTATTTT | CASSPPGARTDTQYF | TRBV6-6 | . | TRBJ2-3 | .
TGTGCCAGCTCACTCCGGGAGAATGAAAAACTGTTTTTT | CASSLRENEKLFF | TRBV18 | . | TRBJ1-4 | .
TGTGCCAGCAGCCTAGACAGGGCAAGGGGAGCCAAAAACATTCAGTACTTC | CASSLDRARGAKNIQYF | TRBV7-8 | once | TRBJ2-4 | TRBD1
TGTGCCAGCAGTTCGGGGGCGAGCAGGTTCTTC | CASSSGASRFF | TRBV28 | few | TRBJ2-1 | .
TGTGCCAGCAGCTCCATCCAGGGTAACACTGAAGCTTTCTTT | CASSSIQGNTEAFF | TRBV5-8 | . | TRBJ1-1 | .
TGCGCCAGCAGCCAAGGAAGAGGGGCCAACGTCCTGACTTTC | CASSQGRGANVLTF | TRBV4-3 | . | TRBJ2-6 | .
TGTGCCAGCAGCTTGGGGGACAGGGGGCGAGATACGCAGTATTTT | CASSLGDRGRDTQYF | TRBV5-4 | . | TRBJ2-3 | TRBD1
TGTGCCACCAGCAGAGACCCCGGGGGCGAGCAGTACTTC | CATSRDPGGEQYF | TRBV15 | few | TRBJ2-7 | .
TGTGCCAGCAGCTTATCTCGGGGGACACATCAAGAGACCCAGTACTTC | CASSLSRGTHQETQYF | TRBV7-7 | . | TRBJ2-5 | .
TGCGCCAGCAGCTTAACAGGTAGTGAAAAACTGTTTTTT | CASSLTGSEKLFF | TRBV5-1 | . | TRBJ1-4 | .
TGTGCCAGCCGACGGGGGGCACGGTATGGCTACACCTTC | CASRRGARYGYTF | TRBV6-5 | . | TRBJ1-2 | .
TGTGCCAGCAGCGGGGGTTGGGACAGTATCTACGAGCAGTACTTC | CASSGGWDSIYEQYF | TRBV9 | . | TRBJ2-7 | TRBD1
TGTGCCAGCAGTGAAGTCAGGGGTAAGAGTCAGCCCCAGCATTTT | CASSEVRGKSQPQHF | TRBV2 | . | TRBJ1-5 | .
TGTGCCAGCAGTTACCTACTTTTAGGTGAGCAGTTCTTC | CASSYLLLGEQFF | TRBV6-5 | . | TRBJ2-1 | .
TGTGCCAGCAGTGAACAGCGGGGCAGGATTGAAAACACCATATATTTT | CASSEQRGRIENTIYF | TRBV6-1 | . | TRBJ1-3 | .
TGTGCCAGCAGCTTAGCGCGGGGCGGGCCCTCCTACAATGAGCAGTTCTTC | CASSLARGGPSYNEQFF | TRBV7-7 | . | TRBJ2-1 | .
TGTGCCAGCCGTTTTGCGGGGGGCAACACTGAAGCTTTCTTT | CASRFAGGNTEAFF | TRBV11-1 | . | TRBJ1-1 | .
TGTGCCAGCAGCAGCGTAGGACTAGCGCTAGGGGAGCAGTTCTTC | CASSSVGLALGEQFF | TRBV2 | . | TRBJ2-1 | TRBD2
TGTGCCAGCAGCTTCCAGACCTCGGATGAGCAGTTCTTC | CASSFQTSDEQFF | TRBV7-2 | . | TRBJ2-1 | .
TGTGCCAGCAGTGAAGGACAGCAAGAGACCCAGTACTTC | CASSEGQQETQYF | TRBV2 | . | TRBJ2-5 | .
TGTGCCAGCAGTTTGGCGGGGGGGGCAGTTGAGCAGTACTTC | CASSLAGGAVEQYF | TRBV28 | once | TRBJ2-7 | TRBD2
TGTGCCAGCAGCGAAGGGACTAGCGGGATCAACGAGCAGTACTTC | CASSEGTSGINEQYF | TRBV4-2 | few | TRBJ2-7 | TRBD2
TGTGCCAGCAGCTTGGCTAGCGGGGGAGGAGGTAGCACAGATACGCAGTATTTT | CASSLASGGGGSTDTQYF | TRBV7-3 | . | TRBJ2-3 | TRBD2
TGTGCCAGCAGTAACGGGGCAGGCCATCAGCCCCAGCATTTT | CASSNGAGHQPQHF | TRBV6-5 | . | TRBJ1-5 | .
TGTGCCTGGAAAGGACAGGGAGCCACTGAAGCTTTCTTT | CAWKGQGATEAFF | TRBV30 | . | TRBJ1-1 | TRBD1
TGTGCCAGCAGCTTAGAACCCATTGGCACCAATTCACCCCTCCACTTT | CASSLEPIGTNSPLHF | TRBV7-6 | . | TRBJ1-6 | .
TGCGCCAGCAGCCAAGAAGGGACGCCTGATATCACCGGGGAGCTGTTTTTT | CASSQEGTPDITGELFF | TRBV4-1 | once | TRBJ2-2 | .
TGTGCCAGCAGCTTAGACCGGGACAGGTCCTACGAGCAGTACTTC | CASSLDRDRSYEQYF | TRBV11-3 | . | TRBJ2-7 | TRBD1
TGTGCCAGCAGCTTGGCGGGGGGTAAGTCCTACGAGCAGTACTTC | CASSLAGGKSYEQYF | TRBV5-4 | . | TRBJ2-7 | TRBD2
TGTGCCTGGAAAGCCCCGAGGGGCTACACCTTC | CAWKAPRGYTF | TRBV30 | few | TRBJ1-2 | .
TGTGCCAGCAGCTTATATCTTAGCGGGACATACGAGCAGTACTTC | CASSLYLSGTYEQYF | TRBV7-6 | . | TRBJ2-7 | TRBD2